This TCR beta chain came from a study of glioma-infiltrating T cells. Overall study findings and caveats: Non-neoplastic patients had below-expected tissue-blood divergence, while all gliomas exceeded expectation. CDR3 overlap between tissue and blood was very small.

A word on this clonotype: The antigen is unknown.

TCR alpha and beta CDR3 regions were amplified from RNA using iRepertoire nested multiplex PCR. Each CDR3 protein gets one entry after TCRdb re-called the multiplex PCR reads with MiXCR. Of 20,000 to 25,000 distinct CDR3 sequences in the sample, around 24% were seen once. From germline, CDR1 is ENHRY and CDR2 SYGVKD. Trimming removed 6 bases from V and 1 base from J, with 19 bases in between. The CDR3 is 16 amino acids. The chain combines TRBV10-3 with TRBJ2-7; perhaps TRBD1 as D (5 bases). Sequencing input: glioma tissue, nonneoplastic brain tissue, or PBMCs (not recorded which). This clonotype originated in a human donor with low-grade glioma or glioblastoma, undergoing nonglioma brain surgery, or in good health (not recorded which). This chain's CDR3 is CAISIQGSGMSYEQYF. The CDR3 nucleotides are TGTGCCATCAGCATCCAGGGATCAGGGATGTCCTACGAGCAGTACTTC.